One and the same sample provided the 6 T cell receptor beta chains below, sequenced in a study of T cells in Graves' hyperthyroidism and ophthalmopathy (dated by TCRdb to between 2018 and 2021). Preparation of the library involved multiplex PCR. Sequencing relied on an Illumina HiSeq 2000. The TCR beta CDR3 regions were amplified from RNA transcripts. The first round of RT-PCR for the TCR CDR3 was performed with the HTBI primer set and the Qiagen OneStep RT-PCR kit. Using fastp trimming at Q25 and MiXCR clonotype assembly, TCRdb reanalyzed the public sequencing data and kept in-frame beta chains. Each CDR3 protein appears once, grouped with its most common genes and DNA. The sample table records a few hundred thousand distinct CDR3 sequences; approximately 15% of these occur just once. Clones ranked in the top ten supply less than 9.5% of the sample. The sample comprised blood. The receptors derive from a woman aged 30 to 39 with Graves' hyperthyroidism.

In its sample, this clonotype was seen many times. The chain has TRBV27 and TRBJ2-7; maybe TRBD2 (6 bases). With 5 bases removed from V and 4 bases from J, the gap between germline ends came to 12 bases. Germline V gene lookup returns CDR1 MNHEY and CDR2 SMNVEV (reference sequence). The CDR3 is 13 residues long. CDR3 nucleotides: TGTGCCAGCAGTGAATCGGGGGATTACGAGCAGTACTTC. This encodes CASSESGDYEQYF.

The chain links TRBV24-1 to TRBJ2-1; 7 bases align to TRBD1. CDR3 size: 16 residues. Germline CDR1 and CDR2: KGHDR and SFDVKD. Trimming at V came to 3 bases and at J to 6 bases, leaving 10 bases not matched to a gene. CDR3: CATSDPGGDRANEQFF. CDR3 sequence (DNA): TGTGCCACCAGTGATCCGGGTGGAGACAGGGCCAATGAGCAGTTCTTC.

Ten or more counts support this clonotype. This chain connects TRBV7-2 to TRBJ2-1; 9 bases agree with TRBD1. Germline V gene sequence: CDR1 SGHTA, CDR2 FQGNSA. J lost 3 bases, V lost 3 bases, and 6 bases had no gene match. This CDR3 contains 16 residues. The CDR3 region is CASSFPPTGGYNEQFF. The DNA of the CDR3 is TGTGCCAGCAGCTTCCCTCCGACAGGGGGCTACAATGAGCAGTTCTTC.

This clonotype was picked up many times. V usage is TRBV7-2 and J usage is TRBJ2-7, with D uncertain. There are 13 residues in the CDR3. CDR1 is SGHTA and CDR2 is FQGNSA in the germline V gene. Trimming cost V 5 bases and J 2 bases, with 10 bases left between them. Here the CDR3 reads CASSQSATYEQYF. CDR3 in DNA: TGTGCCAGCAGCCAATCAGCGACCTACGAGCAGTACTTC. The complete variable domain, with remaining parts taken from reference TRBV7-2 and TRBJ2-7, reads GAGVSQSPSNKVTEKGKDVELRCDPISGHTALYWYRQSLGQGLEFLIYFQGNSAPDKSGLPSDRFSAERTGGSVSTLTIQRTQQEDSAVYLCASSQSATYEQYFGPGTRLTVT.

This clonotype was counted ten times or more. The DNA of the CDR3 is TGTGCCAGCAGTGAAACCGGGACAACCACCGGGGAGCTGTTTTTT. Its translation: CASSETGTTTGELFF. This rearrangement joins TRBV2 to TRBJ2-2; the D gene is possibly TRBD1 (6 bases). The CDR3 length is 15 residues. Trimming removed 2 bases at V and 4 bases at J, with 11 bases between. Germline values: CDR1 SNHLY, CDR2 FYNNEI.

This clonotype came up a few times. The chain is built from TRBV7-2 and TRBJ2-7; tentative D call: TRBD2 (6 bases). V was cut by 4 bases and J by 7 bases, with 20 bases left in between. CDR1 is SGHTA, CDR2 FQGNSA, per germline. The CDR3 sequence is 15 residues long. The CDR3 is CASSSYHSGVGEQYF. CDR3 nucleotide sequence: TGTGCCAGCAGCTCGTACCACTCGGGGGTAGGGGAGCAGTACTTC.